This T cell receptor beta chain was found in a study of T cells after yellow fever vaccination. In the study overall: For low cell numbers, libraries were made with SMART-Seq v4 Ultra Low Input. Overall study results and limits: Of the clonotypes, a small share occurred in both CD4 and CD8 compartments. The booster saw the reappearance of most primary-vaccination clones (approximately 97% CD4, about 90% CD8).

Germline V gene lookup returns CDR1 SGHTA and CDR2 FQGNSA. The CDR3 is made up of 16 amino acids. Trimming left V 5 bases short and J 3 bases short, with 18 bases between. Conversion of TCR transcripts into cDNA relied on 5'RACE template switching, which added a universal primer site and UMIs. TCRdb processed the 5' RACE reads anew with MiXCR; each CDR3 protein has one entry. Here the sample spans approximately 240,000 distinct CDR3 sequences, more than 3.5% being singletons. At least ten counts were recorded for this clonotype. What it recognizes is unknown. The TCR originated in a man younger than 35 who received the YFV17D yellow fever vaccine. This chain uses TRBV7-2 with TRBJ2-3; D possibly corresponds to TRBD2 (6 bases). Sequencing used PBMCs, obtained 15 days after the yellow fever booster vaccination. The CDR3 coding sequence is TGTGCCAGCAGCCAGCGGGTCTCGTGGGTTACAGATACGCAGTATTTT. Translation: CASSQRVSWVTDTQYF.